This TCR beta chain derives from a study of control samples from healthy donors and cancer patients (dated by TCRdb to the early 2020s). V is cut back by 3 bases and J by 5 bases, with 6 bases in the junction unmatched. The CDR1 and CDR2 encoded by the germline V gene (reference sequence) are LNHDA and SQIVND. Inclusive of the bounding cysteine and phenylalanine, the CDR3 is 16 residues long. Just CDR3 DNA is preserved here, 48 bases in frame from base 1. The library was obtained by the immunoSEQ multiplex PCR assay. TCRdb holds this immuneACCESS table with in-frame rearrangements only. Some clones are missing; in checked studies, unresolved V genes explain under half, and the rest has no known cause. The sample records about 120,000 clones, roughly 90% of which are singletons. Around 1.8% of the sample is taken by the ten largest. With respect to this clone: The specificity of this receptor is unknown. No qualities accompany the bases; no much larger clone lies one base away.

The clonotype was recovered from a man aged 18 to 29 in good health. The chain employs TRBV19 and TRBJ2-1; 11 nucleotides in the junction match TRBD2. Source material: blood. For the CDR3, the sequence is CASSMGTSGSDNEQFF. In nucleotides, the sequence is TGTGCCAGTAGTATGGGAACTAGCGGGAGTGACAATGAGCAGTTCTTC. Here the CDR3 is joined to the reference TRBV19 and TRBJ2-1 genes, and the full variable domain is: DGGITQSPKYLFRKEGQNVTLSCEQNLNHDAMYWYRQDPGQGLRLIYYSQIVNDFQKGDIAEGYSVSREKKESFPLTVTSAQKNPTAFYLCASSMGTSGSDNEQFFGPGTRLTVL.